This T cell receptor beta chain was identified during a study of blood T cell repertoires in COVID-19. V lost 4 bases to trimming and J lost 1 base, with 10 bases between them. This CDR3 region has 14 residues. Looked up from germline, CDR1 is LGHDT and CDR2 is YNNKEL (reference sequence). Measured with immunoSEQ multiplex PCR; TCRdb has only the in-frame clones, and not every one. The table includes about 81,000 clones, around 80% detected once. Source material: peripheral blood. This TCR derives from a human donor in a cohort sampled during active COVID-19. The chain is built from TRBV3-1 (or the pseudogene TRBV3-2) and TRBJ1-1, with D uncertain. The CDR3 protein is CASSPGLPNTEAFF. For the CDR3, the DNA is TGTGCCAGCAGCCCCGGACTGCCGAACACTGAAGCTTTCTTT.